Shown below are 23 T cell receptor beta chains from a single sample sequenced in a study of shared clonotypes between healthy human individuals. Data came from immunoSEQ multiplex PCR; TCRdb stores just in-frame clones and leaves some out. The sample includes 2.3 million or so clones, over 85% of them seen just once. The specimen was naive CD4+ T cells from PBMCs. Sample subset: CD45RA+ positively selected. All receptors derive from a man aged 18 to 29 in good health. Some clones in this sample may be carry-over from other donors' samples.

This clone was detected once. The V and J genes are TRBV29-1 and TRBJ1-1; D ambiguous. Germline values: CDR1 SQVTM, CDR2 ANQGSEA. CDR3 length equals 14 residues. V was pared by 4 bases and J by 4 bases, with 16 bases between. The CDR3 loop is CSVVRAGRTTEAFF. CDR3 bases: TGCAGCGTTGTTCGGGCCGGCAGGACCACTGAAGCTTTCTTT.

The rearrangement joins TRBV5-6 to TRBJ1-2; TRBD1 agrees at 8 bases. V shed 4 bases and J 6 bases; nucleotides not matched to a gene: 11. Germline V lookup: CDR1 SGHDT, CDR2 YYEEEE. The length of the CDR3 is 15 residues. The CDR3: CASSPWGAGGNGYTF. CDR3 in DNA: TGTGCCAGCAGCCCGTGGGGGGCAGGGGGCAATGGCTACACCTTC.

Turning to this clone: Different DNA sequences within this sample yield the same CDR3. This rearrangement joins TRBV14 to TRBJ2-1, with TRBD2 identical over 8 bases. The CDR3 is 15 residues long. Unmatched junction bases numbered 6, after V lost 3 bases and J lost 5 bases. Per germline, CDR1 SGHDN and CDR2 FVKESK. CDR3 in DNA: TGTGCCAGCAGCCAGCCGGGACTAGGAAACAATGAGCAGTTCTTC. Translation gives CASSQPGLGNNEQFF. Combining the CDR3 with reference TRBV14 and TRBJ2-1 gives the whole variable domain EAGVTQFPSHSVIEKGQTVTLRCDPISGHDNLYWYRRVMGKEIKFLLHFVKESKQDESGMPNNRFLAERTGGTYSTLKVQPAELEDSGVYFCASSQPGLGNNEQFFGPGTRLTVL.

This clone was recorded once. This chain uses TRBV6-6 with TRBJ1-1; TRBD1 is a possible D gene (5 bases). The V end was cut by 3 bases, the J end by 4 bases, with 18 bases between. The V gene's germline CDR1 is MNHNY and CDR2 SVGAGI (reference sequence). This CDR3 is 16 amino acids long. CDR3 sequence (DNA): TGTGCCAGCAGTTATTATCCGTCAGGGAAGGGCACTGAAGCTTTCTTT. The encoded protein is CASSYYPSGKGTEAFF.

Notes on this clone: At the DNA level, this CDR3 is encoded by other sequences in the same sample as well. This CDR3 reads CASSLDRNYGYTF. The CDR3 coding sequence is TGTGCCAGCAGCTTGGACAGAAACTATGGCTACACCTTC. The J gene is TRBJ1-2, the V gene TRBV5-4, with D unclear. The germline gives CDR1 SGHNT, CDR2 YYREEE (reference sequence). CDR3 length: 13 amino acids. V was pared by 0 bases and J by 2 bases, with 5 bases between.

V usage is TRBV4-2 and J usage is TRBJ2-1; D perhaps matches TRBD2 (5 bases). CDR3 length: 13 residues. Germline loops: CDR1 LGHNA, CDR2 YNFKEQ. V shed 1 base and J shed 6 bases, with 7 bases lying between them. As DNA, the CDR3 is TGTGCCAGCAGCCAAGTCAGCGGCAATGAGCAGTTCTTC. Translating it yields CASSQVSGNEQFF.

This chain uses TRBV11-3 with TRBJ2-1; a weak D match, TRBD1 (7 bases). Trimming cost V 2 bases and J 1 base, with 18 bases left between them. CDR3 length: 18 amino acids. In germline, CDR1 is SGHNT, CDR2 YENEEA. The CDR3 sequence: CASSLTLSGGKSYNEQFF. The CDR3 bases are TGTGCCAGCAGCTTAACCCTATCAGGGGGGAAGTCCTACAATGAGCAGTTCTTC.

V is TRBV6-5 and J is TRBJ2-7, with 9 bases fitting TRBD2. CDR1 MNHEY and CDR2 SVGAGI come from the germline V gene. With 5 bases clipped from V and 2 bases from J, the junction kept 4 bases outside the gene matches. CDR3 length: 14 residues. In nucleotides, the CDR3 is TGTGCCAGCAGTCCTAGCGGGGCTACCTACGAGCAGTACTTC. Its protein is CASSPSGATYEQYF.

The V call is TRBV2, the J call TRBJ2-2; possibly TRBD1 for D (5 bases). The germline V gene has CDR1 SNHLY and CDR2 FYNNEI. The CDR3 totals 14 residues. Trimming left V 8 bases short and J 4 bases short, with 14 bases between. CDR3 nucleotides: TGTGCCAGCCTTTCCGATAGGGGCACCGGGGAGCTGTTTTTT. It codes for CASLSDRGTGELFF.

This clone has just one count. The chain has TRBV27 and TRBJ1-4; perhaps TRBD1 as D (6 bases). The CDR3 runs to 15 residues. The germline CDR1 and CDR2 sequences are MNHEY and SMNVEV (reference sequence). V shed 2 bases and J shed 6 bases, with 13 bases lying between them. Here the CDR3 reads CASSLNREGHEKLFF. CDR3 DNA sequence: TGTGCCAGCAGTTTAAACAGGGAAGGGCATGAAAAACTGTTTTTT.

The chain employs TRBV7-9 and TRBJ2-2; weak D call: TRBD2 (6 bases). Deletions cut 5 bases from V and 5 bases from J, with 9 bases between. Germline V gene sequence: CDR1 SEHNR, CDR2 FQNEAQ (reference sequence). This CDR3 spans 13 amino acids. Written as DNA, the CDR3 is TGTGCCAGCAGCCGGGAGTTTACCGGGGAGCTGTTTTTT. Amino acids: CASSREFTGELFF.

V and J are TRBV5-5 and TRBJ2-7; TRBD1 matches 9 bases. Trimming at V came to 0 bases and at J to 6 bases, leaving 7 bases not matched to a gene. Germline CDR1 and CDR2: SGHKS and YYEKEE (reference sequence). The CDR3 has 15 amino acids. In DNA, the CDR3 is TGTGCCAGCAGCTTGGCCGGGACAGGGCAACGCGAGCAGTACTTC. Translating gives CASSLAGTGQREQYF.

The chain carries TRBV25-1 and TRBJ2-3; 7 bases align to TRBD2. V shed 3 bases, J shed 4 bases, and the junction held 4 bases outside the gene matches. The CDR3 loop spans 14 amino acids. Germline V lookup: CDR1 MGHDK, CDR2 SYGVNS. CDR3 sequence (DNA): TGTGCCAGCAGTGATGGCGGGAGCTCAGATACGCAGTATTTT. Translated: CASSDGGSSDTQYF.

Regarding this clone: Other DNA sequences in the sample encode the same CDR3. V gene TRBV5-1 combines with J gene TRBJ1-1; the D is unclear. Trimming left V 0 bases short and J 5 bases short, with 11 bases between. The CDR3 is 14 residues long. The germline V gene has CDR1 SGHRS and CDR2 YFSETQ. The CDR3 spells CASSLVGRRTEAFF. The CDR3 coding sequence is TGCGCCAGCAGCTTGGTGGGGAGGAGGACTGAAGCTTTCTTT.

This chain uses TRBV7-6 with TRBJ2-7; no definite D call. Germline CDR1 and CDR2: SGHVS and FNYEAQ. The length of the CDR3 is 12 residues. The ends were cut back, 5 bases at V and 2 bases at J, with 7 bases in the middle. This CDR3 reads CASSSDAYEQYF. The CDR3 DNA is TGTGCCAGCAGCAGTGACGCCTACGAGCAGTACTTC.

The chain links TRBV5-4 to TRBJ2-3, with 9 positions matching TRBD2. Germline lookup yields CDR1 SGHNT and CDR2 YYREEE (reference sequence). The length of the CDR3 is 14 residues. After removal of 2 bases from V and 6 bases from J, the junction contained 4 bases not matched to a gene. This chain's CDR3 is CASSLMREGDTQYF. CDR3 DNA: TGTGCCAGCAGCTTAATGCGGGAGGGGGATACGCAGTATTTT.

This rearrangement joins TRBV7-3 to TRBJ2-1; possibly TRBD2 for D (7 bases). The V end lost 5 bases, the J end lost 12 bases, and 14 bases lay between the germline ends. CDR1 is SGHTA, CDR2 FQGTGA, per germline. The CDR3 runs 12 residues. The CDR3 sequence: CASSLGGPRQFF. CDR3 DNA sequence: TGTGCCAGCAGCCTGGGGGGGCCTCGGCAGTTCTTC.

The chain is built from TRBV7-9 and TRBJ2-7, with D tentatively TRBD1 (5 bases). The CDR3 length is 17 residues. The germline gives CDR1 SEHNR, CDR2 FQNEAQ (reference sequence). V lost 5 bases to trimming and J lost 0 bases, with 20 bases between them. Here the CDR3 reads CASSPRGRREGSYEQYF. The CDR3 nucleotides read TGTGCCAGCAGCCCACGCGGTCGCAGGGAAGGCTCCTACGAGCAGTACTTC.

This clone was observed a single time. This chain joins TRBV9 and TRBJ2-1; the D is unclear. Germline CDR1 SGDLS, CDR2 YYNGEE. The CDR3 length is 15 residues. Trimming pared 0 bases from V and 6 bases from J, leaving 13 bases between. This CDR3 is CASSVVSVDVNEQFF. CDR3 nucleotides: TGTGCCAGCAGCGTAGTTAGTGTGGATGTCAATGAGCAGTTCTTC.

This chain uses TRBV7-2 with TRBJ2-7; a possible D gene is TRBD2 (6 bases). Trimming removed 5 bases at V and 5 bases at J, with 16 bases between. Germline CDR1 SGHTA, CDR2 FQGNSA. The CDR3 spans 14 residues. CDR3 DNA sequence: TGTGCCAGCAGCCCTGGGGGGTACCCAAACGAGCAGTACTTC. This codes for CASSPGGYPNEQYF.

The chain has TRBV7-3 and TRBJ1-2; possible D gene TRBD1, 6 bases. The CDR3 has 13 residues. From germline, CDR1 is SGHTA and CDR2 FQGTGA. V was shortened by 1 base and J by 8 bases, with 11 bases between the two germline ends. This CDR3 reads CASSLINREGYTF. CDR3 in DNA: TGTGCCAGCAGCTTAATTAACAGGGAAGGCTACACCTTC.

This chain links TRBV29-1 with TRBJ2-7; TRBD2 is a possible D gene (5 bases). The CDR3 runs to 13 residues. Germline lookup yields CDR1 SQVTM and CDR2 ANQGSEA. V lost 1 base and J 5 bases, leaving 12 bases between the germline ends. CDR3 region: CSVEGADHHEQYF. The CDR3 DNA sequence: TGCAGCGTTGAAGGAGCGGACCATCACGAGCAGTACTTC.

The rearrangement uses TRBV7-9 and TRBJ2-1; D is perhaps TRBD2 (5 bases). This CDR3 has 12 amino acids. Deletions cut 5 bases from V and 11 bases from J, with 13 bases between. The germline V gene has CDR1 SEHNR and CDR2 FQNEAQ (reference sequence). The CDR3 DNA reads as TGTGCCAGCAGCCGACCGGGCGGGCAGCAGTTCTTC. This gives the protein CASSRPGGQQFF.